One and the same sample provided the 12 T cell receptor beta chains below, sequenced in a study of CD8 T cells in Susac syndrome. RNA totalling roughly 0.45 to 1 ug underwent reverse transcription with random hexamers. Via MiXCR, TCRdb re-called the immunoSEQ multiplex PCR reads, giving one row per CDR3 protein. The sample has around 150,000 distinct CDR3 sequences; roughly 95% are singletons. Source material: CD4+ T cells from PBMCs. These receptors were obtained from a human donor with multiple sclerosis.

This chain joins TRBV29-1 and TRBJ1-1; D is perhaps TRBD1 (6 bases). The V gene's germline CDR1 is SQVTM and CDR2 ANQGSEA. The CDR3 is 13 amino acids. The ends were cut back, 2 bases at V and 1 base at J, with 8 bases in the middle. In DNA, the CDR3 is TGCAGCGTTGAAAGGACAGCGAACACTGAAGCTTTCTTT. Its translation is CSVERTANTEAFF.

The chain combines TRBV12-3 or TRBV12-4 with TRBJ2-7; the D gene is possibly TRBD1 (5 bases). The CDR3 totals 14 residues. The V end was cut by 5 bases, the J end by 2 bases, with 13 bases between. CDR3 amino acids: CASSTSGYPYEQYF. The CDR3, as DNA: TGTGCCAGCAGTACGTCAGGGTACCCCTACGAGCAGTACTTC.

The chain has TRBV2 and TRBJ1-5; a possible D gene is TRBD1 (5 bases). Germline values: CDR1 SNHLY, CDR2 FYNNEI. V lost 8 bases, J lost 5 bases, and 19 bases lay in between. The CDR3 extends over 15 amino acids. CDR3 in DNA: TGTGCCAGCTCCGCCCAGACAGCGTTTTATCAGCCCCAGCATTTT. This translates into CASSAQTAFYQPQHF.

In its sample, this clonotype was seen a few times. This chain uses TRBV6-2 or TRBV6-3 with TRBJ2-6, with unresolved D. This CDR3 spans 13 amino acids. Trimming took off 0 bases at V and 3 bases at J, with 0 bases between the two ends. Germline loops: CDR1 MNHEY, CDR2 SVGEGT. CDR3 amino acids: CASSYSGANVLTF. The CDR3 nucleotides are TGTGCCAGCAGTTACTCTGGGGCCAACGTCCTGACTTTC.

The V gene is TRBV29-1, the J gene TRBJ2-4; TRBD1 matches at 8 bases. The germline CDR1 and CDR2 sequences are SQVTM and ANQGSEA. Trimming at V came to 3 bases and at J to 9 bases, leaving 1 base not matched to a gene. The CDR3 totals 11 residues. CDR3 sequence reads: CSVDGTGIQYF. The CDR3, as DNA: TGCAGCGTTGATGGGACAGGCATTCAGTACTTC.

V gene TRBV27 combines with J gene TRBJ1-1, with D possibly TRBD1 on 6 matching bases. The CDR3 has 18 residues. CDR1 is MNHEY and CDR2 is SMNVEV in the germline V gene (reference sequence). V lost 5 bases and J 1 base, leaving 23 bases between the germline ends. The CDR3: CASSPRGSGRRGNTEAFF. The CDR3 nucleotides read TGTGCCAGCAGTCCTAGGGGGAGCGGACGGCGAGGGAACACTGAAGCTTTCTTT.

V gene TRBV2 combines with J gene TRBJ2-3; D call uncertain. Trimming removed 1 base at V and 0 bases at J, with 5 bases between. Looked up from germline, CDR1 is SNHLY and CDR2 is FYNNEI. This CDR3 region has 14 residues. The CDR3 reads CASSEVLSTDTQYF. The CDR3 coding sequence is TGTGCCAGCAGTGAAGTCTTGAGCACAGATACGCAGTATTTT.

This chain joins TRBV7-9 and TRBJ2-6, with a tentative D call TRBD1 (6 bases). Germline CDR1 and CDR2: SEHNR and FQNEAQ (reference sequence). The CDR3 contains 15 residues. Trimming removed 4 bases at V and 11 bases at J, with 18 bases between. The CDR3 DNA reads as TGTGCCAGCAGCTCACAGGGTTCGCGGCTTGACGTCCTGACTTTC. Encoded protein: CASSSQGSRLDVLTF.

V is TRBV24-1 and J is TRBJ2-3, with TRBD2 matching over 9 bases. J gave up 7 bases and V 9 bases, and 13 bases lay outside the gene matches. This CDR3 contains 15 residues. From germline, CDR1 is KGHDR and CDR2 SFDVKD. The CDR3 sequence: CATSHPGTSSHTQYF. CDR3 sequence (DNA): TGTGCCACCTCCCACCCCGGGACTAGCAGCCATACGCAGTATTTT.

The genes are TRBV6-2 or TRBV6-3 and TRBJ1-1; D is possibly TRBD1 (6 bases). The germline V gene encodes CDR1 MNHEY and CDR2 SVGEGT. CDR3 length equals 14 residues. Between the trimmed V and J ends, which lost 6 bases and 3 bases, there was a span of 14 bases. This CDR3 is CASRLGGPDTEAFF. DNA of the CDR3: TGTGCCAGCAGGCTTGGGGGGCCGGACACTGAAGCTTTCTTT.

The CDR3 bases are TGCAGTCCTGGTGAAAATAGGTACGAGCAGTACTTC. It yields the protein CSPGENRYEQYF. V is TRBV20-1 and J is TRBJ2-7; D not resolved. The V gene lost 8 bases and the J gene lost 4 bases, with 15 bases spanning the gap. CDR1 and CDR2 from the germline V gene are DFQATT and SNEGSKA (reference sequence). The CDR3 is made up of 12 amino acids.

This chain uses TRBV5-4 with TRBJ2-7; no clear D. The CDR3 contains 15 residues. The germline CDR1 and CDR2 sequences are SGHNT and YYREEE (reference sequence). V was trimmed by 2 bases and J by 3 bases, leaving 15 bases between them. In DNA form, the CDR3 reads TGTGCCAGCAGCTTAGGCGCGGATTCCAGCTACGAGCAGTACTTC. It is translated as CASSLGADSSYEQYF.